The rows below give T cell receptor beta chains drawn from one sample of a study of blood T cell repertoires in COVID-19. Only in-frame clones appear in the TCRdb table, and some are missing; sequencing was by immunoSEQ multiplex PCR. This sample yields 85,000 to 130,000 clones, of which 80% to 95% are seen a single time; 5% to 7% belongs to the top ten. Sequencing was performed on peripheral blood. All receptors come from a man in his 70s with acute or convalescent COVID-19. CDR3s include the opening cysteine and the closing phenylalanine or tryptophan. The D gene is left open where the match is weak. Part of the rows lack a size; the others show once, few, many or a class for expanded clones.

j_call: TRBJ2-7; clone_size: NA; d_call: TRBD2; v_call: TRBV5-1; cdr3_nt: TGCGCCAGCAGCGGACTAGCGGGGGGGCCCTACGAGCAGTACTTC; cdr3_aa: CASSGLAGGPYEQYF
j_call: TRBJ1-5; clone_size: NA; d_call: NA; v_call: TRBV18; cdr3_nt: TGTGCCAGCTCACCGGGGGGGAGCAATCAGCCCCAGCATTTT; cdr3_aa: CASSPGGSNQPQHF
j_call: TRBJ1-5; clone_size: NA; d_call: TRBD1; v_call: TRBV27; cdr3_nt: TGTGCCAGCCAGGACAGGGGGATCCTCAATCAGCCCCAGCATTTT; cdr3_aa: CASQDRGILNQPQHF
j_call: TRBJ1-5; clone_size: NA; d_call: TRBD1; v_call: TRBV18; cdr3_nt: TGTGCCAGCTCACCACCGCGACAGGGGGGCAATCAGCCCCAGCATTTT; cdr3_aa: CASSPPRQGGNQPQHF
j_call: TRBJ2-5; clone_size: NA; d_call: NA; v_call: TRBV5-6; cdr3_nt: TGTGCCAGCAGCTTGGCCTCGGGGATCCTTCAAGAGACCCAGTACTTC; cdr3_aa: CASSLASGILQETQYF
j_call: TRBJ2-1; clone_size: NA; d_call: NA; v_call: TRBV28; cdr3_nt: TGTGCCAGCAGTCCGGTCAGGGGCAATGAGCAGTTCTTC; cdr3_aa: CASSPVRGNEQFF
j_call: TRBJ2-1; clone_size: NA; d_call: TRBD2; v_call: TRBV19; cdr3_nt: TGTGTCAGTAGTAGCTGGGGGAGGGACGACTACAATGAGCAGTTCTTC; cdr3_aa: CVSSSWGRDDYNEQFF
j_call: TRBJ1-2; clone_size: NA; d_call: TRBD1; v_call: TRBV11-2; cdr3_nt: TGTGCCAGCAGCCGCCTAGGACAGGAAGCTAACTATGGCTACACCTTC; cdr3_aa: CASSRLGQEANYGYTF
j_call: TRBJ1-5; clone_size: NA; d_call: NA; v_call: TRBV7-9; cdr3_nt: TGTGCCAGCAGCTTTCTGGGAGCGCCCCAGCATTTT; cdr3_aa: CASSFLGAPQHF
j_call: TRBJ1-2; clone_size: NA; d_call: NA; v_call: TRBV4-1; cdr3_nt: TGCGCCAGCAGCCGGCAGGAAAACTATGGCTACACCTTC; cdr3_aa: CASSRQENYGYTF
j_call: TRBJ1-2; clone_size: few; d_call: NA; v_call: TRBV6-5; cdr3_nt: TGTGCCAGCAGTTACTCGATAGGGGTATCCGCCTATGGCTACACCTTC; cdr3_aa: CASSYSIGVSAYGYTF
j_call: TRBJ1-1; clone_size: NA; d_call: NA; v_call: TRBV6-5; cdr3_nt: TGTGCCAGCAGTCCTCCTTTGCTAGGGAACACTGAAGCTTTCTTT; cdr3_aa: CASSPPLLGNTEAFF
j_call: TRBJ1-3; clone_size: NA; d_call: NA; v_call: TRBV18; cdr3_nt: TGTGCCAGCTCACCAAGCGTGCAGGGGGGAAACACCATATATTTT; cdr3_aa: CASSPSVQGGNTIYF
j_call: TRBJ2-3; clone_size: NA; d_call: TRBD2; v_call: TRBV11-2; cdr3_nt: TGTGCCAGCAGCTTAGGGCCGGGACTAGGGGTGGATACGCAGTATTTT; cdr3_aa: CASSLGPGLGVDTQYF
j_call: TRBJ2-7; clone_size: NA; d_call: TRBD2; v_call: TRBV4-2; cdr3_nt: TGTGCCAGCAGCCAAGATTGGGAGGGTGGTGACGAGCAGTACTTC; cdr3_aa: CASSQDWEGGDEQYF
j_call: TRBJ2-2; clone_size: NA; d_call: TRBD1; v_call: TRBV25-1; cdr3_nt: TGTGCCAGCTCCGACAGGGAGTGGAACACCGGGGAGCTGTTTTTT; cdr3_aa: CASSDREWNTGELFF
j_call: TRBJ1-5; clone_size: NA; d_call: TRBD1; v_call: TRBV10-3; cdr3_nt: TGTGCCATCCGGGGACAGGGGGAGAATCAGCCCCAGCATTTT; cdr3_aa: CAIRGQGENQPQHF